These 30 T cell receptor beta chains were all obtained from the same sample, sequenced in a study of T cell repertoires in cytomegalovirus infection. TCRdb called the reads again in MiXCR, with one record for every CDR3 protein. The data contain 170,000 or so distinct CDR3 sequences, 13% to 15% of them singletons. Sequences were obtained from PBMCs. All receptors come from a human donor in good health (CMV status not recorded). Some clones in this sample may be carry-over from other donors' samples.

This clonotype was detected ten times or more. The chain joins TRBV7-8 to TRBJ2-1; 8 bases fit TRBD1. Per germline, CDR1 SGHVS and CDR2 FQNEAQ. V trimming: 3 bases; J trimming: 0 bases; junction bases outside the gene matches: 1. This CDR3 contains 15 residues. The CDR3 spells CASSFDRGSYNEQFF. CDR3 nucleotide sequence: TGTGCCAGCAGCTTCGACAGGGGCTCCTACAATGAGCAGTTCTTC.

A few counts support this clonotype. V and J are TRBV5-5 and TRBJ2-7; the match to TRBD1 covers 7 bases. From germline, CDR1 is SGHKS and CDR2 YYEKEE (reference sequence). With 3 bases clipped from V and 6 bases from J, the junction kept 6 bases outside the gene matches. There are 13 residues in the CDR3. The chain's CDR3 is CASSSGTVGEQYF. The DNA of the CDR3 is TGTGCCAGCAGCTCGGGGACAGTGGGCGAGCAGTACTTC.

The rearrangement uses TRBV5-1 and TRBJ2-7; 12 nucleotides match TRBD2. The CDR3 sequence is 16 residues long. Losses at the gene ends were 3 bases for V and 6 bases for J; bases not matched to a gene: 10. Germline V lookup: CDR1 SGHRS, CDR2 YFSETQ. As DNA, the CDR3 is TGCGCCAGCAGCTCGTCGACTAGCGGGAGCGTCGGCGAGCAGTACTTC. Translating gives CASSSSTSGSVGEQYF.

This clonotype was counted between two and nine times. The V gene is TRBV7-2, the J gene TRBJ1-2; 10 bases map to TRBD1. J was trimmed by 2 bases and V by 5 bases; bases with no gene match: 2. CDR1 and CDR2 from the germline V gene are SGHTA and FQGNSA. The CDR3 runs to 14 residues. CDR3 sequence reads: CASSRTGGNYGYTF. The CDR3 DNA reads TGTGCCAGCAGCCGGACAGGGGGGAACTATGGCTACACCTTC. Based on the CDR3 plus reference TRBV7-2 and TRBJ1-2, the full variable domain is GAGVSQSPSNKVTEKGKDVELRCDPISGHTALYWYRQSLGQGLEFLIYFQGNSAPDKSGLPSDRFSAERTGGSVSTLTIQRTQQEDSAVYLCASSRTGGNYGYTFGSGTRLTVV.

This clonotype has only a few counts. This chain links TRBV29-1 with TRBJ2-7; no clear D gene. Per germline, CDR1 SQVTM and CDR2 ANQGSEA. V was cut by 7 bases and J by 4 bases, with 17 bases left in between. The CDR3 totals 13 residues. CDR3 amino acids: CSALKGFPYEQYF. The CDR3 nucleotides read TGCAGCGCCCTGAAAGGGTTCCCATACGAGCAGTACTTC.

This clonotype appeared many times. The V gene is TRBV7-2, the J gene TRBJ1-6; 7 positions agree with TRBD1. CDR1 and CDR2 (germline): SGHTA, FQGNSA. With V trimmed by 4 bases and J by 4 bases, 1 base remained unmatched. The length of the CDR3 is 14 residues. The CDR3 sequence: CASSSGQYNSPLHF. The CDR3, as DNA: TGTGCCAGCAGCTCGGGACAGTATAATTCACCCCTCCACTTT.

There are a few counts of this clonotype. V is TRBV4-3 and J is TRBJ2-1; D not resolved. This CDR3 has 13 amino acids. V lost 0 bases and J 6 bases, leaving 6 bases between the germline ends. In germline, CDR1 is LGHNA, CDR2 YSLEER. CDR3 in amino acids: CASSQERPNEQFF. Written as DNA, the CDR3 is TGCGCCAGCAGCCAAGAGAGGCCCAATGAGCAGTTCTTC.

This clonotype was picked up many times. The gene calls are TRBV11-2 and TRBJ2-2; a weak D match, TRBD2 (6 bases). V lost 2 bases and J lost 5, with 15 bases in between. The germline gives CDR1 SGHAT, CDR2 FQNNGV. This CDR3 spans 16 amino acids. The CDR3 spells CASSLRSGGGTGELFF. The CDR3 DNA is TGTGCCAGCAGCTTAAGATCAGGTGGAGGGACCGGGGAGCTGTTTTTT.

This clonotype has at least ten counts. This chain uses TRBV7-9 with TRBJ2-1; D tentatively fits TRBD1 or TRBD2 (6 bases each). The CDR3 has 20 amino acids. CDR1 and CDR2 from the germline V gene are SEHNR and FQNEAQ (reference sequence). V shed 1 base and J shed 4 bases, with 26 bases lying between them. The CDR3 protein is CASSLGILGGGPLEYNEQFF. As DNA, the CDR3 is TGTGCCAGCAGCTTAGGCATCTTAGGGGGAGGCCCCTTAGAGTACAATGAGCAGTTCTTC.

Only a few counts were recorded for this clonotype. V and J are TRBV7-2 and TRBJ1-6; D is unresolved. Looked up from germline, CDR1 is SGHTA and CDR2 is FQGNSA. The CDR3 sequence is 14 residues long. The V and J ends lost 0 bases and 8 bases respectively, with 8 bases between them. The CDR3 DNA reads TGTGCCAGCAGCTTAGCGTATACGCATTCACCCCTCCACTTT. The encoded protein is CASSLAYTHSPLHF.

The CDR3 DNA reads TGCAGTGCTAGAGATCTAGGGGTTACTGGAAACACCATATATTTT. Translated: CSARDLGVTGNTIYF. The J gene is TRBJ1-3, the V gene TRBV20-1; possible D gene TRBD1, 5 bases. V dropped 0 bases and J dropped 2 bases, with 11 bases sitting between them. CDR3 length: 15 residues. CDR1 and CDR2 (germline): DFQATT, SNEGSKA (reference sequence).

This clonotype was seen repeatedly, ten times or more. The chain employs TRBV7-8 and TRBJ1-1; perhaps TRBD1 as D (5 bases). The CDR3 has 14 amino acids. Deletions cut 5 bases from V and 2 bases from J, with 12 bases between. Germline V gene sequence: CDR1 SGHVS, CDR2 FQNEAQ. The CDR3 sequence: CASSHPGGNTEAFF. The CDR3 nucleotides are TGTGCCAGCAGCCACCCTGGGGGAAACACTGAAGCTTTCTTT. Based on the CDR3 plus reference TRBV7-8 and TRBJ1-1, the full variable domain is GAGVSQSPRYKVAKRGQDVALRCDPISGHVSLFWYQQALGQGPEFLTYFQNEAQLDKSGLPSDRFFAERPEGSVSTLKIQRTQQEDSAVYLCASSHPGGNTEAFFGQGTRLTVV.

This chain links TRBV5-5 with TRBJ2-2, with D perhaps matching TRBD2 (5 bases). Per the germline V gene, CDR1 is SGHKS and CDR2 is YYEKEE (reference sequence). Trimming took 7 bases from V and 3 from J, leaving 7 bases between them. The CDR3 sequence is 12 residues long. CDR3 sequence (DNA): TGTGCCAGCGCGGGTTACACCGGGGAGCTGTTTTTT. Protein sequence: CASAGYTGELFF.

The chain combines TRBV29-1 with TRBJ1-2; TRBD1 aligns across 7 bases. V dropped 0 bases and J dropped 4; count of bases not matched to a gene: 11. The CDR3 sequence is 16 residues long. Germline loops: CDR1 SQVTM, CDR2 ANQGSEA. This CDR3 reads CSVEESPRGQGYGYTF. DNA for the CDR3: TGCAGCGTTGAAGAGTCCCCAAGGGGGCAAGGCTATGGCTACACCTTC. Drawing the rest from reference TRBV29-1 and TRBJ1-2, the complete variable domain is SAVISQKPSRDICQRGTSLTIQCQVDSQVTMMFWYRQQPGQSLTLIATANQGSEATYESGFVIDKFPISRPNLTFSTLTVSNMSPEDSSIYLCSVEESPRGQGYGYTFGSGTRLTVV.

This clonotype appeared a few times. The chain couples TRBV20-1 to TRBJ1-1, with D uncertain. The V gene's germline CDR1 is DFQATT and CDR2 SNEGSKA (reference sequence). Trimming left V 3 bases short and J 1 base short, with 9 bases between. The CDR3 contains 13 residues. The CDR3 spells CSASPSENTEAFF. CDR3 coding DNA: TGCAGTGCTAGCCCGTCCGAGAACACTGAAGCTTTCTTT.

The chain combines TRBV20-1 with TRBJ2-2; TRBD1 agrees at 11 bases. V lost 6 bases to trimming and J lost 6 bases; unmatched junction nucleotides: 6. Germline V CDR1 and CDR2: DFQATT, SNEGSKA (reference sequence). This CDR3 region has 14 residues. This CDR3 reads CSALDRGPAGELFF. CDR3 DNA sequence: TGCAGTGCATTGGACAGGGGGCCAGCCGGGGAGCTGTTTTTT.

This clonotype was detected a few times. The CDR3 is CASAELSAVGEQYF. CDR3 nucleotide sequence: TGTGCCAGCGCGGAGTTGTCGGCTGTGGGCGAGCAGTACTTC. V is TRBV6-6 and J is TRBJ2-7; D is uncertain. This CDR3 has 14 residues. Germline V gene lookup returns CDR1 MNHNY and CDR2 SVGAGI (reference sequence). The V and J ends lost 8 bases and 6 bases respectively, with 20 bases between them.

The chain carries TRBV20-1 and TRBJ2-3, with a tentative D call TRBD1 (7 bases). The CDR3 has 14 amino acids. Germline loops: CDR1 DFQATT, CDR2 SNEGSKA (reference sequence). The V and J ends lost 6 bases and 6 bases respectively, with 19 bases between them. The CDR3 loop reads CSALLRDSLDTQYF. DNA of the CDR3: TGCAGTGCCCTATTGCGGGACAGTCTTGATACGCAGTATTTT.

This clonotype appeared a few times. The chain recombines TRBV6-2 or TRBV6-3 with TRBJ2-1; the match to TRBD2 covers 11 bases. J was trimmed by 5 bases and V by 2 bases; bases with no gene match: 14. This CDR3 comprises 19 residues. Germline-derived CDR1 and CDR2 are MNHEY and SVGEGT. CDR3 bases: TGTGCCAGCAGTTACGAGTCTAGCGGGAGGACGCGTAGCGACAATGAGCAGTTCTTC. Its translation is CASSYESSGRTRSDNEQFF.

V is TRBV2 and J is TRBJ2-5; a possible D gene is TRBD2 (5 bases). Trimming left V 4 bases short and J 4 bases short, with 16 bases between. The CDR3 covers 15 residues. Per the germline V gene, CDR1 is SNHLY and CDR2 is FYNNEI. CDR3 residues: CASSGGLPKGETQYF. The CDR3, as DNA: TGTGCCAGCAGTGGTGGACTTCCTAAAGGAGAGACCCAGTACTTC.

At least ten counts were recorded for this clonotype. The V call is TRBV7-9, the J call TRBJ2-1; TRBD2 might be the D (6 bases). V was clipped by 4 bases and J by 5 bases, with 15 bases between them. This CDR3 has 15 residues. Germline V CDR1 and CDR2: SEHNR, FQNEAQ (reference sequence). CDR3 sequence: CASSYPPGLDNEQFF. Written as DNA, the CDR3 is TGTGCCAGCAGCTACCCCCCGGGACTCGACAATGAGCAGTTCTTC.

The rearrangement links TRBV19 to TRBJ2-5; 14 positions agree with TRBD2. Germline V CDR1 and CDR2: LNHDA, SQIVND (reference sequence). The junction had 3 bases not matched to a gene; V was cut back by 8 bases and J by 4 bases. The CDR3 is made up of 14 amino acids. Here the CDR3 DNA reads TGTGCCAGTGGGACTAGCGGGAGCGTAGAGACCCAGTACTTC. This sequence encodes CASGTSGSVETQYF.

This clonotype has just a few counts. In DNA form, the CDR3 reads TGTGCCAGCGGGGGACTCGGGAACACTGAAGCTTTCTTT. Its protein is CASGGLGNTEAFF. The V and J genes are TRBV25-1 and TRBJ1-1; maybe TRBD1 (5 bases). Germline CDR1 and CDR2: MGHDK and SYGVNS. CDR3 size: 13 residues. V was cut by 8 bases and J by 1 base, with 11 bases left in between.

This clonotype was detected a few times. V and J are TRBV20-1 and TRBJ2-1, with D possibly TRBD2 on 6 matching bases. Germline CDR1 is DFQATT and CDR2 is SNEGSKA (reference sequence). V dropped 6 bases and J dropped 12 bases, with 24 bases sitting between them. This CDR3 is built from 14 residues. The CDR3 DNA sequence: TGCAGTGCGAACAAGAGGGACTCCTCAGAGGCGCAGTTCTTC. It encodes CSANKRDSSEAQFF.

The genes are TRBV7-3 and TRBJ2-6, with a possible D match to TRBD2 (7 bases). The germline gives CDR1 SGHTA, CDR2 FQGTGA. This CDR3 has 16 residues. V was trimmed by 1 base and J by 2 bases, leaving 9 bases between them. CDR3 coding DNA: TGTGCCAGCAGCTTAATGGGGGGGCCTGGGGCCAACGTCCTGACTTTC. Its protein product is CASSLMGGPGANVLTF.

This clonotype was counted many times. The gene calls are TRBV7-9 and TRBJ2-1; D assignment may be TRBD1 or TRBD2 (6 bases each). The CDR3 sequence is 12 residues long. Germline CDR1 SEHNR, CDR2 FQNEAQ (reference sequence). The V end was cut by 6 bases, the J end by 8 bases, with 11 bases between. The CDR3 loop is CASRKGGHEQFF. In DNA, the CDR3 is TGTGCCAGCAGGAAGGGGGGCCATGAGCAGTTCTTC.

This clonotype has just a few counts. The V and J genes are TRBV18 and TRBJ2-3; D uncertain. This CDR3 is 15 amino acids long. Trimming took off 5 bases at V and 0 bases at J, with 12 bases between the two ends. CDR1 and CDR2 from the germline V gene are KGHSH and LQKENI. The CDR3 spells CASSSLGPSTDTQYF. CDR3 DNA sequence: TGTGCCAGCTCATCCCTTGGTCCTAGCACAGATACGCAGTATTTT.

In this sample, this clonotype turned up a few times. V and J are TRBV20-1 and TRBJ2-3; TRBD2 matches 13 bases. Germline values: CDR1 DFQATT, CDR2 SNEGSKA (reference sequence). The CDR3 covers 15 residues. V lost 6 bases, J lost 0 bases, and 3 bases stayed unmatched. CDR3 coding DNA: TGCAGTGCCCAGACTAGCGGGAGGAGCACAGATACGCAGTATTTT. Its translation: CSAQTSGRSTDTQYF.

This clonotype was seen many times. The chain employs TRBV5-1 and TRBJ2-7, with D perhaps TRBD2 (5 bases). The V and J ends lost 5 bases and 5 bases respectively, with 11 bases between them. This CDR3 region has 12 residues. Germline V gene data show CDR1 as SGHRS and CDR2 as YFSETQ. CDR3 protein: CASSITGDEQYF. The CDR3 coding sequence is TGCGCCAGCAGTATCACCGGGGACGAGCAGTACTTC.

There are many counts of this clonotype. This chain uses TRBV7-6 with TRBJ1-3; no reliable D call. From germline, CDR1 is SGHVS and CDR2 FNYEAQ. Trimming left V 0 bases short and J 1 base short, with 10 bases between. The CDR3 extends over 16 amino acids. The CDR3 sequence is CASSLAAGGSGNTIYF. The CDR3 DNA is TGTGCCAGCAGCTTAGCGGCCGGTGGTTCTGGAAACACCATATATTTT.